This entry is about one T cell receptor beta chain. Its target is not known. This entry is derived from a study of cytomegalovirus exposure and HLA in healthy donors. Findings and caveats of the study: Productive status was seen about 87% or about 30% of the time for most TCR beta V segments in an earlier analysis. In a later analysis, productive TCRs from donors in an Asian-associated ancestry cluster reportedly carried fewer N-insertions than the cohort mean. It has been reported that TCR beta sequences accurately predicted the HLA-A and HLA-B alleles of most subjects.

The CDR3 covers 16 residues. Losses at the gene ends were 2 bases for V and 5 bases for J; bases not matched to a gene: 4. Looked up from germline, CDR1 is ENHRY and CDR2 is SYGVKD. In the PCR, 60 Vbeta and 13 Jbeta primers were used. Profiled with immunoSEQ multiplex PCR; TCRdb holds only in-frame clones, not every one. The sample lists more than 150,000 clones, around three quarters occurring once. This TCR came from a woman aged 30 to 39 in good health and CMV-seropositive. Sequences were obtained from PBMCs. The rearrangement uses TRBV10-3 and TRBJ1-5, with 12 nucleotides matching TRBD1. The CDR3 region is CAISEGGQGADQPQHF. The CDR3 DNA reads TGTGCCATCAGTGAGGGGGGACAGGGGGCAGATCAGCCCCAGCATTTT.